This TCR beta chain is from a study of brain T cells in children with intractable seizures. Overall study results and limits: HCMV serostatus was not known, and viral specificity came from CDR3 similarity only. Among the top 50 brain clones were public and private clonotypes. Clones missing pre-surgery may reflect undersampling of that blood sample.

CDR1 and CDR2 (germline): SGHRS, YFSETQ. CDR3 size: 16 residues. Trimming cost V 0 bases and J 2 bases, with 14 bases left between them. The sequenced cases were selected for having the highest brain T cell transcript signatures. The table came from immunoSEQ multiplex PCR; TCRdb's copy has only in-frame clones and leaves some out. There are over 7,000 clones in the sample; 69% occur only once, and roughly 18% lies in the top ten. For this clone: What it recognizes is unknown.

The specimen comprised resected brain tissue, sampled at surgery. The receptor was isolated from a girl aged 2 to 9 with tuberous sclerosis and intractable seizures. This rearrangement joins TRBV5-1 to TRBJ2-5; D might be TRBD1 or TRBD2, each matching 6 bases. In nucleotides, the CDR3 is TGCGCCAGCAGCTTGGTGGGGGGCTCAATTCAAGAGACCCAGTACTTC. Protein sequence: CASSLVGGSIQETQYF.